This T cell receptor (beta chain) was sequenced in a study of T cell repertoires in cytomegalovirus infection. The overall study: In the study, CMV epitopes included recently identified HLA-C-restricted and well-studied HLA-B-restricted ones. Based on public TCR beta signatures, there were indications of CMV infection and of a matching HLA type.

The germline V gene encodes CDR1 ENHRY and CDR2 SYGVKD. This CDR3 is 15 amino acids long. The J segment lost 5 bases and the V segment lost 6 bases, leaving 11 bases of the junction unmatched. The study, taken as a whole, reports: In two of eight donors, the top clonotype was HLA-C-restricted CMV-specific. Cumulative public TCR beta family frequency identified carriers of CMV plus the relevant HLA.

Comment on this clonotype: Its target is unknown.

TCRdb recomputed calls from the reads with MiXCR, one row per CDR3 protein. The sample holds about 830,000 distinct CDR3 sequences, about 31% seen once. Sequences were derived from cultured CD8+ T cells from PBMCs, sampled from culture after CMV antigen stimulation. The rearrangement uses TRBV10-3 and TRBJ2-7, with TRBD1 matching over 9 bases. The sequence derives from a human donor in good health (CMV status not recorded). Some clones in this sample may be carry-over from other donors' samples. CDR3 bases: TGTGCCATCAGGAGCTTCCGGGACAGGGTAGACGAGCAGTACTTC. As protein: CAIRSFRDRVDEQYF.